Following are 2 T cell receptor beta chains from one sample sequenced in a study of molecular identifiers for immune sequencing clone quantification. TCRdb called the PCR reads again in MiXCR, with one record for every CDR3 protein. The sample yields 250,000 to 400,000 distinct CDR3 sequences, about a fifth seen once. Sequencing was carried out using naive CD8+ T cells from blood, with Jurkat cell RNA spiked in. Subset of the sample: FACS-sorted CD8+CD4-CCR7+CD45RA+ naive T cells. These receptors were obtained from a human donor in good health. Some libraries in this study had Jurkat cell RNA spiked in.

Details on this clonotype: This clone may be a read error of a much larger clone one base away. The chain is built from TRBV5-1 and TRBJ1-1, with 9 nucleotides matching TRBD1. Germline V gives CDR1 SGHRS, CDR2 YFSETQ. The CDR3 covers 16 residues. CDR3 residues: CTSSLPPNTGQGEAFF. The CDR3 region has the DNA TGCACCAGCAGCTTACCTCCAAATACGGGACAGGGTGAAGCTTTCTTT. The full variable domain, completed using reference TRBV5-1 and TRBJ1-1, is KAGVTQTPRYLIKTRGQQVTLSCSPISGHRSVSWYQQTPGQGLQFLFEYFSETQRNKGNFPGRFSGRQFSNSRSEMNVSTLELGDSALYLCTSSLPPNTGQGEAFFGQGTRLTVV.

This clonotype has ten or more counts. The chain has TRBV7-9 and TRBJ2-7; D perhaps matches TRBD1 (6 bases). This CDR3 comprises 15 residues. V was pared by 2 bases and J by 2 bases, with 13 bases between. Looked up from germline, CDR1 is SEHNR and CDR2 is FQNEAQ (reference sequence). CDR3 residues: CASSLQGLGTYEQYF. CDR3 bases: TGTGCCAGCAGCTTACAGGGGTTAGGTACCTACGAGCAGTACTTC. The full variable domain, with the rest looked up from reference TRBV7-9 and TRBJ2-7, is DTGVSQNPRHKITKRGQNVTFRCDPISEHNRLYWYRQTLGQGPEFLTYFQNEAQLEKSRLLSDRFSAERPKGSFSTLEIQRTEQGDSAMYLCASSLQGLGTYEQYFGPGTRLTVT.